Many counts were recorded for the clone carrying this T cell receptor (beta chain). This entry belongs to a study of T-cell memory formation after mild COVID-19. Libraries for TCRalpha and TCRbeta carried sample barcodes and unique molecular identifiers via 5'RACE. TCRdb reprocessed the 5' RACE reads with MiXCR, giving one entry per CDR3 protein. The table includes hundreds of thousands of distinct CDR3 sequences, around 30% detected once. Deletions cut 5 bases from V and 5 bases from J, with 5 bases between. CDR1 and CDR2 (germline): SQVTM, ANQGSEA. The CDR3 totals 10 residues. This clonotype was obtained from an adult woman who had mild COVID-19 (a few samples of this study predate the infection). Cell type and time point are not known. The chain carries TRBV29-1 and TRBJ2-3; D is undetermined. Sequencing was carried out using PBMCs or a T cell subset sorted from them (not recorded which). CDR3 DNA sequence: TGCAGCGTTTCTGTAGATACGCAGTATTTT. Translated: CSVSVDTQYF.